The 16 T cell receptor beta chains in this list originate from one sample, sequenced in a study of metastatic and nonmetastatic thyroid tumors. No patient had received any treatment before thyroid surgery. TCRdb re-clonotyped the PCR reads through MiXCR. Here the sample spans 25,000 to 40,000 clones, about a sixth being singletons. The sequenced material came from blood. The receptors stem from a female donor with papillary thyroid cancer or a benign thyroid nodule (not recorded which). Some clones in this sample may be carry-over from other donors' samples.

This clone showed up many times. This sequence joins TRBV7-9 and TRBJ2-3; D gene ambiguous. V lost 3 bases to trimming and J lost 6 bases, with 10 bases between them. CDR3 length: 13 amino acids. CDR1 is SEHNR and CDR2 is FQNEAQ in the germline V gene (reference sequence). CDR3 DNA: TGTGCCAGCAGCTTTTGGTCGAGGGATACGCAGTATTTT. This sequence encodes CASSFWSRDTQYF.

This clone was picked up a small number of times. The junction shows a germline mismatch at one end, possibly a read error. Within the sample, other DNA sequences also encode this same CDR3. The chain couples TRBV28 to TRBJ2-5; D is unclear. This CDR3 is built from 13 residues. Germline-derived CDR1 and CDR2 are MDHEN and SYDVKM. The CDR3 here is CASSLLATETLYF. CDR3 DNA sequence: TGTGCCAGCAGTTTACTGGCTACAGAGACCCTGTACTTC. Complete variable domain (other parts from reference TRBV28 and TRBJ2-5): DVKVTQSSRYLVKRTGEKVFLECVQDMDHENMFWYRQDPGLGLRLIYFSYDVKMKEKGDIPEGYSVSREKKERFSLILESASTNQTSMYLCASSLLATETLYFGPGTRLLVL.

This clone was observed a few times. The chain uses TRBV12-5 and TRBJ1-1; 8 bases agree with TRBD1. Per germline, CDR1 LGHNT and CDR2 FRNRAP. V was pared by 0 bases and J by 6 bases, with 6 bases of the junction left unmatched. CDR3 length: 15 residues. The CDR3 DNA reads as TGTGCTAGTGGTTTGGTGCAGGGGGCGGGGGCTGAAGCTTTCTTT. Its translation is CASGLVQGAGAEAFF.

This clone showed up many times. CDR3 region: CASSPGQPPWDTQYF. CDR3 sequence (DNA): TGTGCCAGCAGCCCGGGACAGCCCCCCTGGGATACGCAGTATTTT. V and J are TRBV7-9 and TRBJ2-3; TRBD1 matches 7 bases. This CDR3 contains 15 residues. Germline values: CDR1 SEHNR, CDR2 FQNEAQ (reference sequence). Trimming cost V 5 bases and J 6 bases; bases outside gene matches: 11.

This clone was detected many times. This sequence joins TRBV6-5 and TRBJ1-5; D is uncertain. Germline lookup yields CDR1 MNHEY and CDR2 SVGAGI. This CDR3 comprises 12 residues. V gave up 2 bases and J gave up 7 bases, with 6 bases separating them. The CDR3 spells CASSYDGQPQHF. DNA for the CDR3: TGTGCCAGCAGTTACGACGGCCAGCCCCAGCATTTT.

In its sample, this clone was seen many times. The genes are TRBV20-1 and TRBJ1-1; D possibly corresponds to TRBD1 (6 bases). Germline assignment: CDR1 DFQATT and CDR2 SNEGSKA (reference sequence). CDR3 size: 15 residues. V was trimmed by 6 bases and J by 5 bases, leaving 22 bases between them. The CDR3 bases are TGCAGTGCGAGACTGGGGGGGGCGCGTGGAACTGAAGCTTTCTTT. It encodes CSARLGGARGTEAFF.

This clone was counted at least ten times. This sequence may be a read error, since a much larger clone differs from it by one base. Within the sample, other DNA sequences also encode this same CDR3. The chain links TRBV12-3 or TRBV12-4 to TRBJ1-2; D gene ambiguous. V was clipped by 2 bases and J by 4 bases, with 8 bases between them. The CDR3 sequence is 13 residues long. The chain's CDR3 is CASSLSTLYGYTF. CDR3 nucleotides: TGTGCCAGCAGTTTAAGCACCCTCTATGGCTACACCTTC.

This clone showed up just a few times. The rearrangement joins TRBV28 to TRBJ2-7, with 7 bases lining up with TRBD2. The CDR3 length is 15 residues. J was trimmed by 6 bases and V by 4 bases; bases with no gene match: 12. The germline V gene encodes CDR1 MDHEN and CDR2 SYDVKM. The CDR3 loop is CASSSLGLSGVEQYF. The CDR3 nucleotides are TGTGCCAGCAGTTCTCTGGGACTATCGGGAGTCGAGCAGTACTTC.

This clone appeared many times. The CDR3 sequence: CASSQPTVSYEQYF. CDR3 bases: TGTGCCAGCAGCCAACCCACGGTCTCCTACGAGCAGTACTTC. The chain joins TRBV3-1 to TRBJ2-7; D remains unclear. From germline, CDR1 is LGHDT and CDR2 YNNKEL (reference sequence). Trimming pared 2 bases from V and 0 bases from J, leaving 8 bases between. The CDR3 covers 14 residues.

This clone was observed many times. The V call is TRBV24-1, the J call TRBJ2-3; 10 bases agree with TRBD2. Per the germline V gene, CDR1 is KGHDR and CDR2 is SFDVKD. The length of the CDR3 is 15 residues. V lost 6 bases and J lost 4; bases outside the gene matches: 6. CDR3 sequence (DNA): TGTGCCACCAGTTCTAGCGGGAGTGGTCCAGATACGCAGTATTTT. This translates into CATSSSGSGPDTQYF.

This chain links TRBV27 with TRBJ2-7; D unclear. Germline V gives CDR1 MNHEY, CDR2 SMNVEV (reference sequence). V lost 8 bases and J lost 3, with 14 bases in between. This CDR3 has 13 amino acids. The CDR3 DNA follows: TGTGCCAGCTCGTATGTTCCGATCTACGAGCAGTACTTC. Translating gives CASSYVPIYEQYF.

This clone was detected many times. The CDR3 nucleotides read TGTGCCACCAGTGATTCTCCAGGGGTGGGGGAGACCCAGTACTTC. It encodes CATSDSPGVGETQYF. The chain links TRBV24-1 to TRBJ2-5; a weak D match, TRBD1 (6 bases). V was cut by 2 bases and J by 5 bases, with 14 bases left in between. Germline V lookup: CDR1 KGHDR, CDR2 SFDVKD. This CDR3 region has 15 residues.

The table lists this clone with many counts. The CDR3 coding sequence is TGCAGTGCTAGAGATTCGACTAGCGGGCAAGAGACCCAGTACTTC. Its protein is CSARDSTSGQETQYF. This chain joins TRBV20-1 and TRBJ2-5, with TRBD2 matching 10 bases. Per germline, CDR1 DFQATT and CDR2 SNEGSKA (reference sequence). With 0 bases clipped from V and 2 bases from J, the junction kept 3 bases outside the gene matches. The CDR3 covers 15 residues.

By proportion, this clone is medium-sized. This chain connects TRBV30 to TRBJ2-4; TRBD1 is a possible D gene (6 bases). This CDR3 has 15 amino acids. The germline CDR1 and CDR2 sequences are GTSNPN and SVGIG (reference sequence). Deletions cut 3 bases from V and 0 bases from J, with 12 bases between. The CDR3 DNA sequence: TGTGCCTGGAGCGAACCACAGGGAGCCAAAAACATTCAGTACTTC. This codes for CAWSEPQGAKNIQYF. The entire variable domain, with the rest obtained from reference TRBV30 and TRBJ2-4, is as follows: SQTIHQWPATLVQPVGSPLSLECTVEGTSNPNLYWYRQAAGRGLQLLFYSVGIGQISSEVPQNLSASRPQDRQFILSSKKLLLSDSGFYLCAWSEPQGAKNIQYFGAGTRLSVL.

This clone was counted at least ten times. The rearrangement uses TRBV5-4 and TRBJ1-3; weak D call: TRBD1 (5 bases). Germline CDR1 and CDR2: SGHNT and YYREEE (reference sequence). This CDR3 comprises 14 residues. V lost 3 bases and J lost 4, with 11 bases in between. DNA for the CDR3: TGTGCCAGCAGCTCCGGGACGGACGGAAACACCATATATTTT. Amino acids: CASSSGTDGNTIYF.

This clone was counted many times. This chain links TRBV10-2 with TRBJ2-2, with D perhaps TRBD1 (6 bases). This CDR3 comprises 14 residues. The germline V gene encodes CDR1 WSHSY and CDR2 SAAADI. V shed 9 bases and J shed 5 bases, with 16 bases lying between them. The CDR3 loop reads CASSQGQRTGELFF. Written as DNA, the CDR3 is TGCGCCAGTTCCCAGGGGCAGAGGACCGGGGAGCTGTTTTTT.